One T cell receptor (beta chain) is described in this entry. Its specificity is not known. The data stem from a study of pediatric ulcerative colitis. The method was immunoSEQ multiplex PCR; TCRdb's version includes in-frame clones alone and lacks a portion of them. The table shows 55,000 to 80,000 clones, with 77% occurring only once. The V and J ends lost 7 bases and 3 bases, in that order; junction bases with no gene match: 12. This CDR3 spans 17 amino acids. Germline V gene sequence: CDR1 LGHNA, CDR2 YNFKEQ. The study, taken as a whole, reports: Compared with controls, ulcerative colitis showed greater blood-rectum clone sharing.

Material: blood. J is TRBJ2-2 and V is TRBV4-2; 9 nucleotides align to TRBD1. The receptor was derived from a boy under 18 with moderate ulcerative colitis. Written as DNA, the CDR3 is TGTGCCAGCACCAGGACAGGGGCCAACGGATACACCGGGGAGCTGTTTTTT. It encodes CASTRTGANGYTGELFF.